This T cell receptor beta chain derives from a study of blood T cell repertoires in COVID-19. Study as a whole: Whether acute or convalescent, the COVID-19 samples came from the United States, Italy and Spain. T cells, B-cell-depleted T cells, or PBMCs provided the cDNA or gDNA that served as material.

This clone was recorded once. CDR3 length equals 14 residues. Germline V gene data show CDR1 as ENHRY and CDR2 as SYGVKD. V was pared by 6 bases and J by 4 bases, with 13 bases between. Individuals aged about 18 to 100 years were recruited from some 26 US areas. Original data processing: Reference gene primer amplification gave nucleated cell count estimates. Profiled with immunoSEQ multiplex PCR; TCRdb holds only in-frame clones, not every one. Clonal size and the V and J genes are those of that table, whereas D and trimming came from the DNA. In the table there are 220,000 or so clones, 90% of which are singletons.

This clonotype was sampled from a man younger than 45 who had been exposed to COVID-19. The specimen sequenced was PBMCs or T cells enriched from blood (not recorded which). V is TRBV10-3 and J is TRBJ2-1; possible D gene TRBD2, 5 bases. The CDR3 sequence: CAIRVEREYNEQFF. Written as DNA, the CDR3 is TGTGCCATCAGGGTAGAGAGGGAGTACAATGAGCAGTTCTTC.